This TCR beta chain was identified in a study of Ad26.COV2.S vaccination and SARS-CoV-2 variants. Treatment noted: around 19 received Ad26.COV2.S at low or high dose, single or two shots; about five received placebo; per-sample allocation not given. Day 63 following the first vaccine or placebo injection was when the samples were taken. Whole-study results and caveats: Total T cell responses may have been underestimated by the TCR breadth and depth analyses. It was found that vaccine and placebo recipients had similar non-spike TCR breadth.

V lost 5 bases, J lost 4 bases, and 9 bases lay in between. CDR3 length: 13 amino acids. In the case of this clone: The antigen remains undetermined.

Some clones are missing from TCRdb's copy, which holds only in-frame ones; the method was immunoSEQ multiplex PCR. The table has a few hundred thousand clones, roughly 90% seen once. This sequence was found in a person aged 18-65 years who received the Ad26.COV2.S COVID-19 vaccine or a placebo. The source material was peripheral blood, sampled in a trial of Ad26.COV2.S vaccine versus placebo. This chain uses TRBV12-3 or TRBV12-4 with TRBJ1-5, with a possible D match to TRBD1 (5 bases). The CDR3 coding sequence is TGTGCCAGCAGTACACAGGAGAATCAGCCCCAGCATTTT. Its translation: CASSTQENQPQHF.